What follows is one T cell receptor beta chain and its context. This clonotype was seen more than once but under ten times. This clone's antigen is unknown. There are no base qualities to consult, and no much larger clone falls within one base. Libraries were built with PCR. Sequencing took place on an Illumina MiSeq. cDNA was synthesized with SMARTScribe reverse transcriptase and a 5' template-switch oligo that added a universal priming site. The template-switch oligo carried a 12-nucleotide random unique molecular identifier (UMI) that tagged each cDNA molecule. During reverse transcription, TCRbeta transcripts were targeted using chain-specific reverse primers. Leftover template-switch adapters were removed by uracil DNA glycosylase treatment, and cDNA was purified using a Qiagen MinElute kit. For the first PCR, KAPA HiFi HotStart ReadyMix was used for 20 to 25 cycles, with amplification split across four 50 ul reactions containing step-out primers. Before any further amplification, the products of the first-round PCR were gel-purified. Illumina Nextera adapters were added in a second approximately 8-cycle PCR, after which libraries were purified and pooled. The UMI barcode for each TCRbeta molecule was captured by a 50-nucleotide 5' read. As for the original processing: Reads were grouped by UMI into consensus reads using the MIGEC toolkit. Forward and reverse consensus reads were merged with PEAR to produce final reads. Identical UMI-sequence pairs shared across libraries were treated as cross-sample contamination and removed by a custom decontamination script. V(D)J assignment and CDR3 extraction were performed with MIGMAP, a wrapper around IgBLAST. A TCR clonotype was defined as sharing the same V gene, J gene and CDR3 amino acid sequence, and CDR1 and CDR2 were not sequenced. Through fastp at Q25 and MiXCR, TCRdb rebuilt clones from the public reads, retaining in-frame beta chains. CDR3 protein duplicates are merged, each entry listing the most common genes and DNA. The V and J calls were determined by TCRdb, not by the authors. The sample contains about 3,900 distinct CDR3 sequences, 45% to 60% of them found a single time. The ten most abundant clones make up roughly 23% of the sample.

TCRbeta repertoires were quantified from mRNA rather than genomic DNA, which captures expressed receptors. Without cell sorting, buffy coat leukocytes were collected into Trizol, and RNA was extracted using the Direct-zol RNA MiniPrep Plus kit. To separate plasma, buffy coat and red blood cells, the EDTA blood tubes were centrifuged right away at 4 degrees C. This entry comes from a study of robustness of blood B and T cell sequencing (dated by TCRdb to the late 2010s). For the study in its entirety: The study aimed to determine how much peripheral blood is needed to reliably characterize an individual's TCRbeta and IgG repertoires. In each of the nine to ten independently drawn blood samples, both the TCRbeta and the IgG repertoires were quantified. As technical replicates, two replicate TCRbeta cDNA libraries were prepared from one shared RNA pool derived from a single 10 ml draw. Summary of the overall study and its limitations: Evidence of cross-contamination, likely from batch processing, showed up in one pair of TCRbeta libraries, so the UMI-sequence pairs shared by that pair of libraries were removed. Immediate fractionation was required for EDTA tubes, so the use of EDTA tubes in multi-site collections was limited. The TCRbeta rarefaction curves did not fully level off, which suggests either under-sequencing or many low-abundance clonotypes. The 1,000 most abundant TCRbeta clonotypes from the pooled draws were detected in every single 10 ml sample. Of the top 10,000 TCRbeta clonotypes in one technical replicate library, about 95% were also found in the other technical replicate library. When 3 or 4 tubes (about 27-45 ml blood) were combined, saturation was approached in coverage of the top 10,000 TCRbeta clonotypes. Overlap of rare TCRbeta clonotypes did not improve with pooling tubes, implying much larger blood volumes would be needed to capture them.

V is pruned by 7 bases and J by 2 bases, leaving 7 bases of the junction without a gene match. Inclusive of the bounding cysteine and phenylalanine, the CDR3 is 15 residues long. Only CDR3 DNA remains: 45 bases, in frame from the first base. Via the germline V gene, CDR1 is SNHLY and CDR2 FYNNEI. The receptor comes from a human donor in good health. Sample: peripheral blood. This chain joins TRBV2 to TRBJ1-2, with 10 bases in between that match TRBD1. The sequence in DNA is TGTGCCAGCACCCCGGGACAGGGGCGCAACTATGGCTACACCTTC. This translates into CASTPGQGRNYGYTF.